One and the same sample provided the 8 T cell receptor beta chains below, sequenced in a study of Ad26.COV2.S vaccination and SARS-CoV-2 variants. Documented treatment: some 19 received Ad26.COV2.S at low or high dose, single or two shots; 5 received placebo; per-sample allocation not given. Day 63 after the first vaccine or placebo injection was the time point for sampling. The assay was immunoSEQ multiplex PCR, and TCRdb's table has in-frame clones only and misses some. The sample yields about 330,000 clones, 75% to 90% seen once. This material consisted of peripheral blood, taken in a trial of Ad26.COV2.S vaccine versus placebo. The receptors stem from a person between 18 and 60 years old who received the Ad26.COV2.S COVID-19 vaccine or a placebo.

The chain carries TRBV19 and TRBJ1-5; D call uncertain. V shed 5 bases and J shed 7 bases, with 9 bases lying between them. CDR1 and CDR2 from the germline V gene are LNHDA and SQIVND (reference sequence). The CDR3 is 12 residues long. The CDR3 sequence is CASSWTVQPQHF. The CDR3 nucleotides are TGTGCCAGTAGTTGGACGGTCCAGCCCCAGCATTTT.

V gene TRBV18 combines with J gene TRBJ2-2; 8 bases are a match to TRBD1. The germline V gene has CDR1 KGHSH and CDR2 LQKENI. The junction had 7 bases not matched to a gene; V was cut back by 5 bases and J by 5 bases. The CDR3 has 15 amino acids. This chain's CDR3 is CASSIPTGETGELFF. CDR3 coding DNA: TGTGCCAGCTCAATCCCGACAGGGGAGACCGGGGAGCTGTTTTTT.

V and J are TRBV7-2 and TRBJ2-3, with 8 bases aligning to TRBD2. The CDR3 contains 16 residues. CDR1 is SGHTA and CDR2 is FQGNSA in the germline V gene. Germline trimming cut 1 base from V and 4 bases from J; bases unmatched to any gene: 7. This CDR3 reads CASSLDRRGGADTQYF. CDR3 bases: TGTGCCAGCAGCTTAGATCGCCGGGGGGGCGCAGATACGCAGTATTTT.

The chain is built from TRBV12-5 and TRBJ2-3; 8 bases line up with TRBD1. Unmatched junction bases numbered 8, after V lost 1 base and J lost 2 bases. The CDR3 totals 17 residues. CDR1 LGHNT and CDR2 FRNRAP come from the germline V gene. As DNA, the CDR3 is TGTGCTAGTGGTTTGGCAGGGACAGGCACACACACAGATACGCAGTATTTT. Translation: CASGLAGTGTHTDTQYF.

This chain joins TRBV30 and TRBJ1-2; D ambiguous. V was trimmed by 1 base and J by 6 bases, leaving 12 bases between them. The germline CDR1 and CDR2 sequences are GTSNPN and SVGIG (reference sequence). The CDR3 runs to 13 residues. CDR3 amino acids: CAWSATLFHGYTF. The CDR3 coding sequence is TGTGCCTGGAGTGCCACCTTGTTCCATGGCTACACCTTC.

This clone was observed once. This chain uses TRBV5-4 with TRBJ1-1; D is ambiguous. Germline loops: CDR1 SGHNT, CDR2 YYREEE (reference sequence). Deletions cut 0 bases from V and 6 bases from J, with 9 bases between. This CDR3 has 13 amino acids. This CDR3 reads CASSLGPGAEAFF. The DNA of the CDR3 is TGTGCCAGCAGCTTGGGTCCGGGAGCTGAAGCTTTCTTT.

The chain joins TRBV4-1 to TRBJ2-1; a weak D match, TRBD2 (6 bases). Germline assignment: CDR1 MGHRA and CDR2 YSYEKL. There are 13 residues in the CDR3. Between the trimmed V and J ends, which lost 10 bases and 5 bases, there was a span of 15 bases. CDR3 in amino acids: CAIGSGRNNEQFF. The CDR3 nucleotides read TGCGCCATAGGTTCCGGGAGAAACAATGAGCAGTTCTTC.

V is TRBV7-6 and J is TRBJ2-3, with D unclear. Between the trimmed V and J ends, which lost 0 bases and 4 bases, there was a span of 2 bases. There are 12 residues in the CDR3. CDR1 and CDR2 from the germline V gene are SGHVS and FNYEAQ. The CDR3 DNA reads TGTGCCAGCAGCTTAGCCCCAGATACGCAGTATTTT. This sequence encodes CASSLAPDTQYF.